This T cell receptor (beta chain) was documented in a study of blood T cell repertoires in COVID-19 (dated by TCRdb to the early 2020s). A note on the overall study: Samples covering the acute and convalescent phases of COVID-19 were provided by collaborators in the United States, Italy and Spain. HLA class I and class II types, where available, came from metadata supplied by the sample provider rather than from assay-based typing. A freely available public database, intended as a resource for researchers studying the immune response to SARS-CoV-2, is where the repertoires were released. Samples were obtained from the ongoing ImmuneRACE study (first 160 participants) and from over a thousand subjects provided by 6 global collaborators. The prospective study material was composed of cDNA or gDNA derived from T cells, B-cell-depleted T cells, or PBMCs. The dataset comprised deeply sampled blood TCRbeta repertoires from subjects exposed to, actively infected with, or recovered from COVID-19. Nearly every sample came with metadata listing a de-identified subject ID, COVID-19 status, age in years and sex.

Collaborating institutions collected whole blood in K2EDTA tubes following their own protocols. For TCRbeta analysis, collaborator samples were shipped as frozen whole blood, as isolated PBMCs, or as DNA extracted from either sample type. Only one count was recorded for this clone. Its antigen is unknown. No per-base quality is available; no much larger clone lies one base away. Findings and caveats that apply to the study as a whole: How much clinical and demographic metadata was included differed by source and by participant, and the metadata was provided uncurated.

The immunoSEQ Assay, a bias-controlled multiplex PCR, was used to amplify TCRbeta CDR3 regions from genomic DNA. The source study handled its data this way. The number of nucleated cells in each sample was estimated from the amplification of reference gene primers within the assay. To quantify the absolute abundance of each unique TCRbeta CDR3 rearrangement, sequence reads were collapsed and filtered. For each sample, productive Simpson clonality was calculated by taking the square root of Simpson's diversity index across productive rearrangements. Here the immuneACCESS table is served through TCRdb, limited to in-frame sequences with V and J called. Missing clones are a known gap in these copies; in checked studies unresolved V genes cover under half, and the rest lacks a known reason. V, J and clone size derive from that table, while D and trimming were established from the DNA sequence. Within this sample are approximately 46,000 clones, with approximately 89% of them counted one time only. The top ten clonotypes cover 16% of the sample.

Trimming takes 2 bases from V and 7 bases from J, and the germline ends sit 11 bases apart. CDR1 ENHRY and CDR2 SYGVKD are derived from the germline V gene. The CDR3 spans 13 residues, from the cysteine through the phenylalanine. Only CDR3 DNA is held: 39 bases, read in frame from base 1. The receptor's source is a man aged 55 to 70 with active or convalescent COVID-19. The sequencing sample was made of peripheral blood. The rearrangement combines TRBV10-3 with TRBJ1-1, and TRBD1 may be the D gene, going by 5 matching bases. The CDR3 amino acid sequence is: CAISEGDGSEAFF. The sequence in DNA is TGTGCCATCAGTGAGGGGGACGGGAGTGAAGCTTTCTTT.